The rows below give T cell receptor beta chains drawn from one sample of a study of OX40 agonist ivuxolimab in advanced cancers. The method was immunoSEQ multiplex PCR; TCRdb's version includes in-frame clones alone and lacks a portion of them. The repertoire consists of tens of thousands of clones, with approximately 86% occurring once and the leading ten covering about 1.3%. The starting material was CD4+ or CD8+ T cells sorted from blood, obtained in a trial of the OX40 agonist ivuxolimab. The receptors were gathered from an adult with an advanced solid tumor such as melanoma, head and neck, liver or kidney cancer. Each CDR3 is given with its conserved first and last residue. Each record gives: D gene, J gene, clone size, V gene, CDR3 DNA, CDR3 protein. The D gene is left open where the match is weak. The listing skips clone size in some rows; elsewhere it reads once, few, many or a size class.

d_gene: NA; j_gene: TRBJ2-2; abundance: few; v_gene: TRBV5-1; CDR3nt: TGCGCCAGCAGCCCCGGACAGACCGCGAACACCGGGGAGCTGTTTTTT; CDR3aa: CASSPGQTANTGELFF
d_gene: NA; j_gene: TRBJ2-7; abundance: NA; v_gene: TRBV6-5; CDR3nt: TGTGCCAGCAGTTATCAGCCCGGCGAGCAGTACTTC; CDR3aa: CASSYQPGEQYF
d_gene: NA; j_gene: TRBJ2-3; abundance: NA; v_gene: TRBV6-5; CDR3nt: TGTGCCAGCAGTTACCGGGGTGGTAGAGATACGCAGTATTTT; CDR3aa: CASSYRGGRDTQYF
d_gene: TRBD2; j_gene: TRBJ2-3; abundance: once; v_gene: TRBV5-1; CDR3nt: TGCGCCAGCAGCTTAGCCACTAGCGGGGGGGTGTATACGCAGTATTTT; CDR3aa: CASSLATSGGVYTQYF
d_gene: NA; j_gene: TRBJ2-2; abundance: NA; v_gene: TRBV6-1; CDR3nt: TGTGCCAGCAGTGAGTTGGGGACCGGGGAGCTGTTTTTT; CDR3aa: CASSELGTGELFF
d_gene: NA; j_gene: TRBJ2-7; abundance: NA; v_gene: TRBV4-2; CDR3nt: TGTGCCAGCAGCCAAGATAGGGCAGGGGAAGAGCAGTACTTC; CDR3aa: CASSQDRAGEEQYF
d_gene: NA; j_gene: TRBJ2-1; abundance: NA; v_gene: TRBV2; CDR3nt: TGTGCCAGCAGTGAAAGGCTAGGTACTAATGAGCAGTTCTTC; CDR3aa: CASSERLGTNEQFF
d_gene: TRBD2; j_gene: TRBJ2-7; abundance: NA; v_gene: TRBV4-1; CDR3nt: TGCGCCAGCAGCCTACTAGCGGGAGTGGACGAGCAGTACTTC; CDR3aa: CASSLLAGVDEQYF
d_gene: TRBD2; j_gene: TRBJ2-1; abundance: NA; v_gene: TRBV18; CDR3nt: TGTGCCAGCTCGTCTACTAGCGGGAGCTCCTACAATGGGCAGTTCTTC; CDR3aa: CASSSTSGSSYNGQFF
d_gene: NA; j_gene: TRBJ1-1; abundance: NA; v_gene: TRBV18; CDR3nt: TGTGCCAGCTCACCACCGTGGACCTGGAACACTGAAGCTTTCTTT; CDR3aa: CASSPPWTWNTEAFF
d_gene: NA; j_gene: TRBJ2-7; abundance: NA; v_gene: TRBV7-6; CDR3nt: TGTGCCAGCAGCTCGACTGAATCCTACGAGCAGTACTTC; CDR3aa: CASSSTESYEQYF
d_gene: NA; j_gene: TRBJ1-4; abundance: NA; v_gene: TRBV9; CDR3nt: TGTGCCAGCAGCGTAGTTACATCCTCAACTAATGAAAAACTGTTTTTT; CDR3aa: CASSVVTSSTNEKLFF